The 29 T cell receptor beta chains presented below share a single source sample, sequenced in a study of Ad26.COV2.S vaccination and SARS-CoV-2 variants. Profiled with immunoSEQ multiplex PCR; TCRdb holds only in-frame clones, not every one. The profile shows about 280,000 clones, around 87% of them singletons. Indicated treatment: 19 received Ad26.COV2.S at low or high dose, single or two shots; several received placebo; per-sample allocation not given. Vaccine and placebo recipients were sampled on day 63 after the first injection. The sequences come from peripheral blood, collected in a trial of Ad26.COV2.S vaccine versus placebo. These receptors were obtained from a person between 18 and 59 years old who received the Ad26.COV2.S COVID-19 vaccine or a placebo.

The rearrangement joins TRBV6-4 to TRBJ2-3; perhaps D is TRBD1 or TRBD2 (5 bases each). The CDR3 is 14 amino acids. In germline, CDR1 is MRHNA, CDR2 SNTAGT. Trimming removed 3 bases from V and 2 bases from J, with 9 bases in between. For the CDR3, the DNA is TGTGCCAGCAGTGAGGGACGGGACACAGATACGCAGTATTTT. This encodes CASSEGRDTDTQYF.

The rearrangement joins TRBV27 to TRBJ2-4, with TRBD1 identical over 10 bases. This CDR3 contains 16 residues. CDR1 is MNHEY and CDR2 is SMNVEV in the germline V gene (reference sequence). V was clipped by 5 bases and J by 3 bases; unmatched bases: 7. Here the CDR3 reads CASSTTGGLVKNIQYF. CDR3 coding DNA: TGTGCCAGCAGTACGACAGGGGGCTTGGTCAAAAACATTCAGTACTTC.

The gene calls are TRBV7-8 and TRBJ1-2; a weak D match, TRBD1 (6 bases). This CDR3 contains 15 residues. Trimming stripped 5 bases from V and 4 bases from J, with 17 bases between. Germline CDR1 and CDR2: SGHVS and FQNEAQ. The CDR3: CASSPEGGFGYGYTF. DNA of the CDR3: TGTGCCAGCAGCCCCGAGGGGGGATTCGGCTATGGCTACACCTTC.

This clone was counted a single time. The gene calls are TRBV6-1 and TRBJ1-4; the D is unclear. V was trimmed by 2 bases and J by 0 bases, leaving 7 bases between them. This CDR3 has 15 amino acids. CDR1 and CDR2 from the germline V gene are MNHNS and SASEGT. The CDR3 sequence is CASSEIGATNEKLFF. CDR3 coding DNA: TGTGCCAGCAGTGAAATCGGGGCAACTAATGAAAAACTGTTTTTT.

This clone occurred once. The chain links TRBV6-2 or TRBV6-3 to TRBJ2-3; D may correspond to TRBD1 or TRBD2 (5 bases each). V gave up 5 bases and J gave up 2 bases, with 11 bases separating them. The germline V gene has CDR1 MNHEY and CDR2 SVGEGT. The CDR3 totals 14 residues. Here the CDR3 reads CASSRGAATDTQYF. CDR3 coding DNA: TGTGCCAGCAGTCGAGGGGCCGCCACAGATACGCAGTATTTT.

This clone appeared once. V gene TRBV6-5 combines with J gene TRBJ1-2, with 9 bases matching TRBD1. The V and J ends lost 9 bases and 4 bases, in that order; junction bases with no gene match: 6. CDR3 length equals 13 residues. The V gene's germline CDR1 is MNHEY and CDR2 SVGAGI. In DNA form, the CDR3 reads TGTGCCAGTAACAGGGGGCTTAGCTATGGCTACACCTTC. Translation: CASNRGLSYGYTF.

V gene TRBV19 combines with J gene TRBJ2-2, with 10 positions matching TRBD1. Germline trimming cut 5 bases from V and 6 bases from J; bases unmatched to any gene: 3. From germline, CDR1 is LNHDA and CDR2 SQIVND (reference sequence). CDR3 length: 14 amino acids. As DNA, the CDR3 is TGTGCCAGTAGTGCGACAGGGGGCGCCGGGGAGCTGTTTTTT. It encodes CASSATGGAGELFF.

The gene calls are TRBV7-8 and TRBJ1-2; perhaps TRBD1 as D (6 bases). This CDR3 is 16 amino acids long. V lost 6 bases and J lost 0, with 17 bases in between. Germline CDR1 SGHVS, CDR2 FQNEAQ. This CDR3 reads CASSSETGFSNYGYTF. CDR3 sequence (DNA): TGTGCCAGCAGTTCAGAAACAGGGTTTTCTAACTATGGCTACACCTTC.

The rearrangement uses TRBV6-1 and TRBJ1-2; TRBD1 matches 8 bases. V was clipped by 1 base and J by 5 bases; unmatched bases: 9. The CDR3 is made up of 16 amino acids. The germline gives CDR1 MNHNS, CDR2 SASEGT. The CDR3 loop reads CASSEGRQGARYGYTF. The CDR3 DNA sequence: TGTGCCAGCAGTGAAGGTCGGCAGGGGGCAAGGTATGGCTACACCTTC.

The V call is TRBV12-3 or TRBV12-4, the J call TRBJ2-7; D possibly corresponds to TRBD1 (6 bases). The CDR3 contains 13 residues. Trimming removed 2 bases at V and 3 bases at J, with 8 bases between. The CDR3 region is CASSLTGRYEQYF. Here the CDR3 DNA reads TGTGCCAGCAGTTTAACAGGGCGCTACGAGCAGTACTTC.

A remark on this clone: The junction shows a germline mismatch at one end, possibly a read error. The genes are TRBV5-1 and TRBJ2-7; D is unclear. The CDR3 spans 14 residues. Germline V CDR1 and CDR2: SGHRS, YFSETQ. The CDR3 nucleotides read TGCGCCAGCAGCTTCGTTTGGGCCTCCTACAAGCAGTACTTC. Translation gives CASSFVWASYKQYF.

The rearrangement joins TRBV20-1 to TRBJ2-7; 8 bases map to TRBD2. With V trimmed by 6 bases and J by 2 bases, 0 bases remained unmatched. This CDR3 spans 11 amino acids. Germline V gives CDR1 DFQATT, CDR2 SNEGSKA (reference sequence). The CDR3 DNA is TGCAGTGCCGGGGGGGCCTACGAGCAGTACTTC. Protein sequence: CSAGGAYEQYF.

The chain recombines TRBV10-3 with TRBJ1-2; D ambiguous. With 3 bases removed from V and 7 bases from J, the gap between germline ends came to 18 bases. The germline V gene encodes CDR1 ENHRY and CDR2 SYGVKD. This CDR3 comprises 15 residues. CDR3 sequence: CAISERSSSGSGYTF. Written as DNA, the CDR3 is TGTGCCATCAGTGAAAGATCGTCTAGCGGCTCTGGCTACACCTTC.

The chain is built from TRBV20-1 and TRBJ2-1, with 14 bases lining up with TRBD2. CDR3 size: 18 residues. CDR1 DFQATT and CDR2 SNEGSKA come from the germline V gene (reference sequence). Trimming took 3 bases from V and 3 from J; bases not matched to a gene: 10. The CDR3 spells CSASRQRTSGGNYNEQFF. The CDR3 bases are TGCAGTGCTAGTCGGCAGAGGACTAGCGGGGGGAACTACAATGAGCAGTTCTTC.

The V gene is TRBV5-1, the J gene TRBJ2-7; 10 bases line up with TRBD2. CDR3 size: 15 residues. Trimming took 4 bases from V and 5 from J; bases not matched to a gene: 9. The germline CDR1 and CDR2 sequences are SGHRS and YFSETQ. The CDR3 sequence: CASSLGLAGGNEQYF. The CDR3 nucleotides read TGCGCCAGCAGCCTCGGATTAGCGGGGGGAAACGAGCAGTACTTC.

The sample holds one count of this clone. The chain uses TRBV7-8 and TRBJ2-7; D ambiguous. The CDR3 totals 15 residues. Trimming took 5 bases from V and 0 from J, leaving 14 bases between them. CDR1 and CDR2 (germline): SGHVS, FQNEAQ. The CDR3 protein is CASSPRGPSSYEQYF. The CDR3 DNA follows: TGTGCCAGCAGCCCTAGAGGCCCTAGCTCCTACGAGCAGTACTTC.

This chain connects TRBV11-3 to TRBJ1-1; D might be TRBD1 (6 bases). The CDR3 contains 13 residues. From germline, CDR1 is SGHNT and CDR2 YENEEA. Deletions cut 5 bases from V and 11 bases from J, with 18 bases between. The CDR3 nucleotides are TGTGCCAGCAGCCTATCTGGGGGCTCCAATGCTTTCTTT. Translating gives CASSLSGGSNAFF.

The chain combines TRBV28 with TRBJ2-3, with D perhaps matching TRBD1 or TRBD2 (6 bases each). Trimming cost V 5 bases and J 1 base, with 19 bases left between them. Germline-derived CDR1 and CDR2 are MDHEN and SYDVKM. The CDR3 consists of 17 residues. In DNA, the CDR3 is TGTGCCAGCAGTAACCCGGAAGGGGGGTTGGGCACAGATACGCAGTATTTT. It encodes CASSNPEGGLGTDTQYF.

The table lists this clone with a count of one. V and J are TRBV24-1 and TRBJ1-1; TRBD1 matches 7 bases. The V segment lost 4 bases and the J segment 7 bases; nucleotides outside the gene matches: 5. CDR1 is KGHDR, CDR2 SFDVKD, per germline. The CDR3 has 13 residues. CDR3 bases: TGTGCCACCAGTGACGAGACAGGGCTTGAAGCTTTCTTT. Translation: CATSDETGLEAFF.

The chain has TRBV5-1 and TRBJ2-7; D remains unclear. Per the germline V gene, CDR1 is SGHRS and CDR2 is YFSETQ. Trimming left V 3 bases short and J 0 bases short, with 7 bases between. The CDR3 consists of 13 residues. The CDR3 protein is CASSSGGSYEQYF. CDR3 coding DNA: TGCGCCAGCAGCTCGGGCGGCTCCTACGAGCAGTACTTC. The whole variable domain, remainder taken from reference TRBV5-1 and TRBJ2-7, is KAGVTQTPRYLIKTRGQQVTLSCSPISGHRSVSWYQQTPGQGLQFLFEYFSETQRNKGNFPGRFSGRQFSNSRSEMNVSTLELGDSALYLCASSSGGSYEQYFGPGTRLTVT.

A single count supports this clone. The V call is TRBV4-1, the J call TRBJ2-7; 7 bases align to TRBD1. Germline V gene lookup returns CDR1 MGHRA and CDR2 YSYEKL. V lost 3 bases, J lost 5 bases, and 4 bases stayed unmatched. The CDR3 has 13 residues. The CDR3 nucleotides read TGCGCCAGCAGCCAGTTTCAGGGGGACGAGCAGTACTTC. It specifies CASSQFQGDEQYF.

The sample holds one count of this clone. V is TRBV6-5 and J is TRBJ1-4; D is perhaps TRBD1 (6 bases). CDR3 length: 15 amino acids. The V gene's germline CDR1 is MNHEY and CDR2 SVGAGI. Trimming took off 7 bases at V and 6 bases at J, with 18 bases between the two ends. In DNA, the CDR3 is TGTGCCAGCACCAGAGGCGGGGGGCTTTATGAAAAACTGTTTTTT. The encoded protein is CASTRGGGLYEKLFF.

The chain employs TRBV5-1 and TRBJ2-1; D gene uncertain. The CDR3 consists of 15 residues. Germline V gene lookup returns CDR1 SGHRS and CDR2 YFSETQ. Trimming left V 0 bases short and J 0 bases short, with 7 bases between. The CDR3 DNA follows: TGCGCCAGCAGCTTGGCCTTCTCCTCCTACAATGAGCAGTTCTTC. It is translated as CASSLAFSSYNEQFF.

The CDR3 sequence: CASTLSSRGAYGYTF. Written as DNA, the CDR3 is TGTGCCAGTACCCTATCCTCCCGCGGGGCCTATGGCTACACCTTC. The chain combines TRBV19 with TRBJ1-2; maybe TRBD1 (5 bases). Germline-derived CDR1 and CDR2 are LNHDA and SQIVND (reference sequence). CDR3 length equals 15 residues. V shed 7 bases and J shed 4 bases, with 19 bases lying between them.

This clone was recorded once. This sequence joins TRBV13 and TRBJ2-7; no definite D call. V shed 0 bases and J shed 0 bases, with 6 bases lying between them. The CDR3 totals 14 residues. Germline V gene lookup returns CDR1 PRHDT and CDR2 FYEKMQ (reference sequence). The CDR3, as DNA: TGTGCCAGCAGCTTAGGGACGGACTCCTACGAGCAGTACTTC. This translates into CASSLGTDSYEQYF.

This rearrangement joins TRBV3-1 (or the pseudogene TRBV3-2) to TRBJ2-7; 7 bases are shared with TRBD1. The germline V gene encodes CDR1 LGHDT and CDR2 YNNKEL (reference sequence). This CDR3 region has 15 residues. The V gene end was trimmed by 0 bases and the J gene end by 2 bases; junction bases not matched to a gene: 4. In nucleotides, the CDR3 is TGTGCCAGCAGCCAAGATATCCAGGGGGCCTACGAGCAGTACTTC. Translating it yields CASSQDIQGAYEQYF.

This rearrangement joins TRBV4-3 to TRBJ1-4; perhaps TRBD1 as D (5 bases). The CDR3 is made up of 18 amino acids. Trimming cost V 0 bases and J 6 bases, with 20 bases left between them. CDR1 LGHNA and CDR2 YSLEER come from the germline V gene. The CDR3 loop is CASSQDLGGGTVDEKLFF. The CDR3 nucleotides read TGCGCCAGCAGCCAAGATCTCGGGGGTGGGACGGTAGATGAAAAACTGTTTTTT.

V and J are TRBV7-6 and TRBJ1-1; 10 nucleotides match TRBD1. V dropped 5 bases and J dropped 6; count of bases not matched to a gene: 18. Germline lookup yields CDR1 SGHVS and CDR2 FNYEAQ. CDR3 length: 18 amino acids. DNA for the CDR3: TGTGCCAGCAGCCAACGGGTCCCCACCGGGACAGGGGTGGCTGAAGCTTTCTTT. Its translation is CASSQRVPTGTGVAEAFF.

The chain couples TRBV5-4 to TRBJ2-3; 7 bases are a match to TRBD1. In germline, CDR1 is SGHNT, CDR2 YYREEE (reference sequence). The CDR3 totals 13 residues. V shed 1 base, J shed 6 bases, and the junction held 2 bases outside the gene matches. CDR3 sequence: CASSLKGADTQYF. DNA of the CDR3: TGTGCCAGCAGCTTGAAGGGGGCGGATACGCAGTATTTT. Filled out from reference TRBV5-4 and TRBJ2-3, the complete variable domain reads ETGVTQSPTHLIKTRGQQVTLRCSSQSGHNTVSWYQQALGQGPQFIFQYYREEENGRGNFPPRFSGLQFPNYSSELNVNALELDDSALYLCASSLKGADTQYFGPGTRLTVL.